This T cell receptor beta chain is from a study of T cells in Graves' hyperthyroidism and ophthalmopathy. The germline CDR1 and CDR2 sequences are GTSNPN and SVGIG (reference sequence). CDR3 length: 14 residues. Trimming cost V 4 bases and J 5 bases, with 17 bases left between them. The sample holds many counts of this clonotype. RNA transcripts gave rise to amplified TCR beta CDR3 regions. The HTBI primer set was used in a first-round RT-PCR of the TCR CDR3. MiXCR was run by TCRdb on the multiplex PCR reads, yielding one entry per CDR3 protein. The data contain about 640,000 distinct CDR3 sequences, 14% of them singletons.

The TCR comes from a woman between 45 and 65 years old with Graves' ophthalmopathy. The chain employs TRBV30 and TRBJ2-5; D may be TRBD1 or TRBD2 (5 bases each). The specimen was blood. CDR3 protein: CAWMRAGRGETQYF. The CDR3 DNA reads as TGTGCCTGGATGCGGGCAGGGAGAGGGGAGACCCAGTACTTC.